The 27 T cell receptor beta chains reported below all come from one sample, sequenced in a study of blood T cell repertoires in COVID-19. Data came from immunoSEQ multiplex PCR; TCRdb stores just in-frame clones and leaves some out. This table holds 130,000 to 150,000 clones, 88% found once. The specimen sequenced was peripheral blood. The receptors here all came from a man over 45 with active or convalescent COVID-19.

The chain couples TRBV6-1 to TRBJ2-3; 8 nucleotides agree with TRBD2. V trimming: 4 bases; J trimming: 3 bases; junction bases outside the gene matches: 9. The CDR3 length is 16 residues. Per the germline V gene, CDR1 is MNHNS and CDR2 is SASEGT. CDR3: CASSGAGREATDTQYF. DNA of the CDR3: TGTGCCAGCAGTGGGGCTGGGCGGGAGGCAACAGATACGCAGTATTTT.

The count of this clone is one. The chain recombines TRBV9 with TRBJ1-2, with D perhaps TRBD1 (6 bases). Per germline, CDR1 SGDLS and CDR2 YYNGEE. The CDR3 loop spans 17 amino acids. V dropped 0 bases and J dropped 5 bases, with 20 bases sitting between them. DNA for the CDR3: TGTGCCAGCAGCGTAGCTTCAGGGGTACTGCCTATGTATGGCTACACCTTC. The encoded protein is CASSVASGVLPMYGYTF.

The genes are TRBV19 and TRBJ2-1, with TRBD2 identical over 10 bases. The CDR3 length is 17 residues. J lost 4 bases, V lost 7 bases, and 13 bases had no gene match. From germline, CDR1 is LNHDA and CDR2 SQIVND (reference sequence). The CDR3 loop reads CASTLSPLAGAYNEQFF. CDR3 coding DNA: TGTGCCAGTACCCTCAGCCCTCTAGCGGGAGCATACAATGAGCAGTTCTTC.

The V and J genes are TRBV29-1 and TRBJ2-3, with D maybe TRBD1 (5 bases). Per the germline V gene, CDR1 is SQVTM and CDR2 is ANQGSEA. The V gene lost 5 bases and the J gene lost 3 bases, with 18 bases spanning the gap. The CDR3 runs to 15 residues. CDR3 in DNA: TGCAGCGTTAAGGCGGACATGGATAATACAGATACGCAGTATTTT. It encodes CSVKADMDNTDTQYF.

The chain joins TRBV29-1 to TRBJ2-7; TRBD2 is a possible D gene (6 bases). Between the trimmed V and J ends, which lost 4 bases and 1 base, there was a span of 14 bases. Germline V gene sequence: CDR1 SQVTM, CDR2 ANQGSEA. This CDR3 spans 14 amino acids. The CDR3 region has the DNA TGCAGCGTTGGCCCGGGACTCGAGTCCTACGAGCAGTACTTC. Protein sequence: CSVGPGLESYEQYF.

The genes are TRBV27 and TRBJ2-3; 11 bases match TRBD2. Germline values: CDR1 MNHEY, CDR2 SMNVEV (reference sequence). This CDR3 spans 16 amino acids. V shed 3 bases and J 4 bases; nucleotides not matched to a gene: 6. The CDR3 coding sequence is TGTGCCAGCAGTTTTTATAGCGGGAGGGTCGCAGATACGCAGTATTTT. This encodes CASSFYSGRVADTQYF.

The V call is TRBV6-1, the J call TRBJ2-4; perhaps TRBD2 as D (5 bases). In germline, CDR1 is MNHNS, CDR2 SASEGT. Trimming removed 4 bases from V and 1 base from J, with 17 bases in between. The CDR3 consists of 17 residues. The CDR3 coding sequence is TGTGCCAGCAGTGGGTTAGGGTCGTCGGGGGCCAAAAACATTCAGTACTTC. Its translation is CASSGLGSSGAKNIQYF.

The chain couples TRBV29-1 to TRBJ2-7; 10 nucleotides line up with TRBD1. The V and J ends lost 5 bases and 5 bases, in that order; junction bases with no gene match: 6. Germline V gene sequence: CDR1 SQVTM, CDR2 ANQGSEA. The CDR3 totals 13 residues. The CDR3 region has the DNA TGCAGCGTTCCGGGACAGGGGTTCAACGAGCAGTACTTC. This codes for CSVPGQGFNEQYF.

V gene TRBV30 combines with J gene TRBJ1-6; D is ambiguous. Germline V CDR1 and CDR2: GTSNPN, SVGIG (reference sequence). Trimming pared 4 bases from V and 0 bases from J, leaving 13 bases between. The CDR3 length is 16 residues. CDR3 protein: CAWTRHPSSYNSPLHF. The CDR3 nucleotides are TGTGCCTGGACCAGACACCCGAGCTCCTATAATTCACCCCTCCACTTT.

J is TRBJ1-5 and V is TRBV24-1; TRBD1 aligns across 8 bases. This CDR3 has 16 residues. V lost 4 bases and J lost 5; bases outside the gene matches: 9. Germline CDR1 is KGHDR and CDR2 is SFDVKD. As DNA, the CDR3 is TGTGCCACCAGTGACGCGAGGACAGGGCTTTATCAGCCCCAGCATTTT. Its protein product is CATSDARTGLYQPQHF.

The chain is built from TRBV7-2 and TRBJ2-2, with 9 bases that match TRBD2. Germline V gene lookup returns CDR1 SGHTA and CDR2 FQGNSA. This CDR3 comprises 16 residues. Trimming cost V 2 bases and J 6 bases; bases outside gene matches: 7. CDR3 in amino acids: CASSLLFAGGPGELFF. CDR3 DNA sequence: TGTGCCAGCAGCTTATTGTTTGCGGGAGGGCCCGGGGAGCTGTTTTTT.

This chain connects TRBV28 to TRBJ1-2; 10 nucleotides match TRBD1. Germline trimming cut 2 bases from V and 8 bases from J; bases unmatched to any gene: 5. The germline V gene encodes CDR1 MDHEN and CDR2 SYDVKM. CDR3 length: 14 amino acids. This CDR3 reads CASSLGTGVRGYTF. Written as DNA, the CDR3 is TGTGCCAGCAGTTTAGGGACAGGGGTCCGCGGCTACACCTTC.

The rearrangement links TRBV6-2 or TRBV6-3 to TRBJ2-2, with 9 bases matching TRBD2. The CDR3 runs 17 residues. Germline V gene lookup returns CDR1 MNHEY and CDR2 SVGEGT. V dropped 3 bases and J dropped 5; count of bases not matched to a gene: 10. CDR3 in amino acids: CASSYIAGDPRTGELFF. The CDR3 DNA follows: TGTGCCAGCAGTTATATAGCGGGAGACCCCAGGACCGGGGAGCTGTTTTTT.

The CDR3, as DNA: TGTGCCAGCAGCTTACCGTTAGATTCGCTGGGCTACACCTTC. Translated, it gives CASSLPLDSLGYTF. The chain combines TRBV7-9 with TRBJ1-2; D is ambiguous. CDR3 length equals 14 residues. V lost 2 bases and J lost 8, with 15 bases in between. Per germline, CDR1 SEHNR and CDR2 FQNEAQ (reference sequence).

The V and J genes are TRBV28 and TRBJ2-1; TRBD2 aligns across 9 bases. V lost 4 bases and J lost 7; bases outside the gene matches: 11. The germline V gene has CDR1 MDHEN and CDR2 SYDVKM. CDR3 size: 16 residues. This CDR3 is CASSSPAGGLRNEQFF. The CDR3 DNA reads as TGTGCCAGCAGTTCCCCAGCGGGAGGACTTCGGAATGAGCAGTTCTTC.

The rearrangement uses TRBV25-1 and TRBJ2-3, with TRBD1 matching 9 bases. V was clipped by 3 bases and J by 2 bases; unmatched bases: 9. Per the germline V gene, CDR1 is MGHDK and CDR2 is SYGVNS. The CDR3 spans 17 residues. The CDR3 sequence: CASSDPKQGAFTDTQYF. CDR3 coding DNA: TGTGCCAGCAGTGACCCGAAACAGGGGGCCTTCACAGATACGCAGTATTTT. The full variable domain, in which reference TRBV25-1 and TRBJ2-3 provide the parts outside the CDR3, is EADIYQTPRYLVIGTGKKITLECSQTMGHDKMYWYQQDPGMELHLIHYSYGVNSTEKGDLSSESTVSRIRTEHFPLTLESARPSHTSQYLCASSDPKQGAFTDTQYFGPGTRLTVL.

This chain connects TRBV27 to TRBJ2-2, with a tentative D call TRBD1 (5 bases). Deletions cut 5 bases from V and 0 bases from J, with 13 bases between. This CDR3 has 16 amino acids. Germline V gives CDR1 MNHEY, CDR2 SMNVEV (reference sequence). The CDR3 protein is CASSPWGSSNTGELFF. For the CDR3, the DNA is TGTGCCAGCAGTCCGTGGGGCAGCTCGAACACCGGGGAGCTGTTTTTT.

J is TRBJ1-2 and V is TRBV29-1, with D unclear. This CDR3 is built from 11 residues. V was shortened by 4 bases and J by 6 bases, with 9 bases between the two germline ends. In germline, CDR1 is SQVTM, CDR2 ANQGSEA. CDR3 loop: CSVGHGNGYTF. The CDR3 coding sequence is TGCAGCGTTGGACACGGTAATGGCTACACCTTC.

This chain links TRBV5-1 with TRBJ1-1; TRBD1 is a possible D gene (6 bases). Trimming cost V 2 bases and J 5 bases, with 13 bases left between them. The CDR3 loop spans 14 amino acids. Germline V CDR1 and CDR2: SGHRS, YFSETQ. CDR3 nucleotides: TGCGCCAGCAGCTTCCAGGGGCGTGAAACTGAAGCTTTCTTT. Its translation: CASSFQGRETEAFF.

The V gene is TRBV29-1, the J gene TRBJ1-5, with 7 bases lining up with TRBD1. This CDR3 region has 14 residues. Germline V gene data show CDR1 as SQVTM and CDR2 as ANQGSEA. J lost 2 bases, V lost 6 bases, and 7 bases had no gene match. CDR3 region: CSVKGTAGNQPQHF. As DNA, the CDR3 is TGCAGCGTAAAAGGGACAGCGGGCAATCAGCCCCAGCATTTT. The full variable domain, its missing parts supplied by reference TRBV29-1 and TRBJ1-5, is SAVISQKPSRDICQRGTSLTIQCQVDSQVTMMFWYRQQPGQSLTLIATANQGSEATYESGFVIDKFPISRPNLTFSTLTVSNMSPEDSSIYLCSVKGTAGNQPQHFGDGTRLSIL.

The rearrangement links TRBV6-5 to TRBJ1-1, with 7 bases aligning to TRBD1. J lost 1 base, V lost 10 bases, and 6 bases had no gene match. Germline V gives CDR1 MNHEY, CDR2 SVGAGI. This CDR3 has 13 residues. The CDR3 reads CATDRERNTEAFF. CDR3 bases: TGTGCCACCGACAGGGAAAGGAACACTGAAGCTTTCTTT.

The V and J genes are TRBV7-2 and TRBJ2-3; no definite D call. CDR3 length: 15 amino acids. V was shortened by 1 base and J by 0 bases, with 8 bases between the two germline ends. The germline V gene has CDR1 SGHTA and CDR2 FQGNSA. This CDR3 reads CASSLGRTSTDTQYF. In DNA form, the CDR3 reads TGTGCCAGCAGCTTAGGGAGAACTAGCACAGATACGCAGTATTTT.

This clone has more than one count but fewer than ten. The gene calls are TRBV27 and TRBJ2-7, with D unclear. The V and J ends lost 6 bases and 3 bases respectively, with 18 bases between them. The CDR3 contains 15 residues. Per germline, CDR1 MNHEY and CDR2 SMNVEV (reference sequence). For the CDR3, the DNA is TGTGCCAGCAGCCCCCAAGGCGGTCGTTTCTACGAGCAGTACTTC. It translates to CASSPQGGRFYEQYF.

The chain uses TRBV27 and TRBJ2-1; 10 bases match TRBD2. V shed 3 bases, J shed 4 bases, and the junction held 6 bases outside the gene matches. Germline V lookup: CDR1 MNHEY, CDR2 SMNVEV (reference sequence). The CDR3 is 16 residues long. The CDR3 region is CASSLGAGGTYNEQFF. CDR3 DNA sequence: TGTGCCAGCAGTTTGGGAGCGGGAGGGACTTACAATGAGCAGTTCTTC.

This clone was detected a few times. The chain is built from TRBV11-2 and TRBJ2-7; 8 nucleotides match TRBD2. Losses at the gene ends were 1 base for V and 9 bases for J; bases not matched to a gene: 11. The CDR3 sequence is 15 residues long. Germline V gene lookup returns CDR1 SGHAT and CDR2 FQNNGV. CDR3 protein: CASSLGGTSVEGQYF. DNA of the CDR3: TGTGCCAGCAGCTTAGGCGGGACTAGTGTAGAGGGGCAGTACTTC.

The V gene is TRBV7-9, the J gene TRBJ2-1; 7 bases map to TRBD2. This CDR3 has 15 residues. The V gene's germline CDR1 is SEHNR and CDR2 FQNEAQ (reference sequence). V dropped 4 bases and J dropped 8; count of bases not matched to a gene: 11. Written as DNA, the CDR3 is TGTGCCAGCAGCTCCGCCTGGCGGGAGTCCGATGAGCAGTTCTTC. It yields the protein CASSSAWRESDEQFF.

The chain is built from TRBV10-1 and TRBJ2-7; unclear D gene. V shed 4 bases and J shed 1 base, with 5 bases lying between them. The V gene's germline CDR1 is WNHNN and CDR2 SYGVQD (reference sequence). The CDR3 runs to 12 residues. The CDR3 sequence is CASSGDSYEQYF. The CDR3 coding sequence is TGCGCCAGCAGTGGCGATTCCTACGAGCAGTACTTC.